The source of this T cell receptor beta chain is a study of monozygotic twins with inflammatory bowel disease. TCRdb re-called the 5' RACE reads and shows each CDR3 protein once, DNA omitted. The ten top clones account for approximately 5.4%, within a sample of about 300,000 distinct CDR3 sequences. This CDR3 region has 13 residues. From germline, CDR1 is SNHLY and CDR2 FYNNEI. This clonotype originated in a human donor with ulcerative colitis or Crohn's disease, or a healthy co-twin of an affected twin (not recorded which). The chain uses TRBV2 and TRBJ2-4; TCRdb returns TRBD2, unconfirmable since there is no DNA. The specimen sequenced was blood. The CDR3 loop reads CASRYNPTSGPRF.